The 21 T cell receptor beta chains given below trace back to one sample, sequenced in a study of shared clonotypes between healthy human individuals. Using immunoSEQ multiplex PCR, the repertoire was profiled, and TCRdb retains in-frame clones only, with some absent. Of hundreds of thousands of clones listed, roughly 95% are singletons. Naive CD8 cells, CD45RO-negative and positively selected for CCR7, excluded terminally differentiated effector memory CD45RA+ cells. The sample was naive CD8+ T cells sorted from blood. These receptors were taken from a woman aged 25 to 45 in good health.

This clone has a single count. This rearrangement joins TRBV11-2 to TRBJ1-1, with 8 bases that match TRBD1. Trimming removed 3 bases from V and 1 base from J; junction bases left unmatched: 1. There are 14 residues in the CDR3. Germline loops: CDR1 SGHAT, CDR2 FQNNGV. The CDR3 region has the DNA TGTGCCAGCAGCTTCGGACAGGGGAACACTGAAGCTTTCTTT. It specifies CASSFGQGNTEAFF.

The chain links TRBV7-6 to TRBJ2-1, with 7 bases matching TRBD2. The CDR3 extends over 12 amino acids. Trimming cost V 5 bases and J 7 bases; bases outside gene matches: 2. Germline values: CDR1 SGHVS, CDR2 FNYEAQ. Here the CDR3 DNA reads TGTGCCAGCAGCCCTAGCGGTAATGAGCAGTTCTTC. It is translated as CASSPSGNEQFF.

Note on this clone: This sample includes further DNA sequences coding for the same CDR3. CDR3 residues: CASRAGTGETQYF. For the CDR3, the DNA is TGTGCCAGCCGGGCGGGGACTGGGGAGACCCAGTACTTC. The rearrangement joins TRBV27 to TRBJ2-5; D perhaps matches TRBD2 (6 bases). The V end was cut by 8 bases, the J end by 5 bases, with 15 bases between. The germline V gene has CDR1 MNHEY and CDR2 SMNVEV (reference sequence). There are 13 residues in the CDR3.

V is TRBV7-9 and J is TRBJ1-4, with D perhaps matching TRBD1 (6 bases). V was trimmed by 5 bases and J by 0 bases, leaving 13 bases between them. This CDR3 comprises 16 residues. Germline V CDR1 and CDR2: SEHNR, FQNEAQ (reference sequence). In DNA, the CDR3 is TGTGCCAGCAGCATTGGACAGATACCAACTAATGAAAAACTGTTTTTT. Translation gives CASSIGQIPTNEKLFF.

The V and J genes are TRBV19 and TRBJ1-5; 10 bases line up with TRBD1. Trimming cost V 1 base and J 6 bases; bases outside gene matches: 3. Germline loops: CDR1 LNHDA, CDR2 SQIVND (reference sequence). The CDR3 spans 15 residues. The chain's CDR3 is CASSIVGDRGQPQHF. The CDR3 DNA sequence: TGTGCCAGTAGTATAGTTGGGGACAGGGGTCAGCCCCAGCATTTT.

The chain joins TRBV11-2 to TRBJ2-6; D perhaps matches TRBD1 (6 bases). The germline gives CDR1 SGHAT, CDR2 FQNNGV. Trimming cost V 5 bases and J 0 bases, with 14 bases left between them. This CDR3 spans 17 amino acids. CDR3 nucleotide sequence: TGTGCCAGCAGCAGGGCTACAGGGAGCTCTGGGGCCAACGTCCTGACTTTC. This sequence encodes CASSRATGSSGANVLTF.

V gene TRBV7-8 combines with J gene TRBJ2-5, with TRBD1 matching 9 bases. This CDR3 is 14 amino acids long. The trim removed 5 bases at V and 4 bases at J, leaving 5 bases unmatched. The germline CDR1 and CDR2 sequences are SGHVS and FQNEAQ. The CDR3 loop is CASSPWTGAETQYF. The CDR3 coding sequence is TGTGCCAGCAGCCCCTGGACAGGGGCAGAGACCCAGTACTTC.

V usage is TRBV9 and J usage is TRBJ2-5; D perhaps matches TRBD1 (8 bases). CDR3 length: 15 amino acids. Trimming left V 3 bases short and J 4 bases short, with 16 bases between. CDR1 and CDR2 from the germline V gene are SGDLS and YYNGEE. This CDR3 reads CASSEGGGTGETQYF. Written as DNA, the CDR3 is TGTGCCAGCAGCGAGGGAGGGGGGACAGGAGAGACCCAGTACTTC. Full variable domain (remainder filled in from reference TRBV9 and TRBJ2-5): DSGVTQTPKHLITATGQRVTLRCSPRSGDLSVYWYQQSLDQGLQFLIQYYNGEERAKGNILERFSAQQFPDLHSELNLSSLELGDSALYFCASSEGGGTGETQYFGPGTRLLVL.

Points on this clone: The same CDR3 also results from other DNA sequences found in this sample. The chain has TRBV13 and TRBJ1-2; D gene unclear. The CDR3 has 13 residues. The V gene's germline CDR1 is PRHDT and CDR2 FYEKMQ (reference sequence). V lost 1 base and J 2 bases, leaving 5 bases between the germline ends. In nucleotides, the CDR3 is TGTGCCAGCAGCTTAGATCGAAACTATGGCTACACCTTC. It yields the protein CASSLDRNYGYTF.

Of note for this clone: The sample contains more than one DNA sequence encoding this CDR3. This chain joins TRBV29-1 and TRBJ2-1, with D uncertain. The germline V gene encodes CDR1 SQVTM and CDR2 ANQGSEA. V lost 3 bases and J 3 bases, leaving 6 bases between the germline ends. The CDR3 totals 12 residues. The CDR3 nucleotides are TGCAGCGTTGAGGGGTTCTACAATGAGCAGTTCTTC. Protein sequence: CSVEGFYNEQFF.

This CDR3 reads CASTKTSGNTIYF. The CDR3, as DNA: TGTGCCAGCACTAAAACCTCCGGAAACACCATATATTTT. The rearrangement links TRBV28 to TRBJ1-3, with unresolved D. Germline V gene data show CDR1 as MDHEN and CDR2 as SYDVKM. V shed 7 bases and J shed 4 bases, with 11 bases lying between them. CDR3 length equals 13 residues.

This chain joins TRBV5-6 and TRBJ2-5; 12 bases map to TRBD2. The J call may be incorrect, as the DNA end agrees better with TRBJ2-7. Per the germline V gene, CDR1 is SGHDT and CDR2 is YYEEEE. CDR3 length: 16 residues. This chain's CDR3 is CASSWGLAGKPYEQYF. In DNA, the CDR3 is TGTGCCAGCAGCTGGGGACTAGCGGGTAAACCCTACGAGCAGTACTTC.

The V gene is TRBV5-6, the J gene TRBJ2-1, with 8 bases aligning to TRBD2. The CDR3 is made up of 16 amino acids. Germline lookup yields CDR1 SGHDT and CDR2 YYEEEE. With 1 base clipped from V and 7 bases from J, the junction kept 10 bases outside the gene matches. In DNA form, the CDR3 reads TGTGCCAGCAGCTTGAGCGGGAGTGGGGGCCCAAATGAGCAGTTCTTC. Translating it yields CASSLSGSGGPNEQFF.

The chain joins TRBV27 to TRBJ2-7, with 7 bases identical to TRBD1. The CDR3 length is 16 residues. Trimming removed 2 bases from V and 5 bases from J; junction bases left unmatched: 12. In germline, CDR1 is MNHEY, CDR2 SMNVEV (reference sequence). The CDR3 region has the DNA TGTGCCAGCAGTTTAGGGGCCCCGACAGGGATCCACGAGCAGTACTTC. It is translated as CASSLGAPTGIHEQYF.

The V call is TRBV5-4, the J call TRBJ1-4; D is unresolved. The CDR3 totals 12 residues. CDR1 is SGHNT and CDR2 is YYREEE in the germline V gene (reference sequence). V lost 0 bases and J lost 8, with 5 bases in between. The CDR3 DNA sequence: TGTGCCAGCAGCTTGGTGGGCGAAAAACTGTTTTTT. Protein: CASSLVGEKLFF.

This sequence joins TRBV7-9 and TRBJ1-1; perhaps TRBD1 as D (6 bases). The V and J ends lost 4 bases and 4 bases respectively, with 22 bases between them. CDR1 is SEHNR, CDR2 FQNEAQ, per germline (reference sequence). The CDR3 totals 17 residues. CDR3: CASSSPSRGAWGTEAFF. CDR3 DNA sequence: TGTGCCAGCAGCTCGCCATCTCGGGGGGCCTGGGGCACTGAAGCTTTCTTT.

The chain couples TRBV19 to TRBJ1-5, with D maybe TRBD1 (5 bases). V was cut by 10 bases and J by 7 bases, with 17 bases left in between. The CDR3 spans 13 residues. The germline V gene encodes CDR1 LNHDA and CDR2 SQIVND (reference sequence). For the CDR3, the DNA is TGTGCCACCAGTTTGGGAGGGGAACAGCCCCAGCATTTT. This translates into CATSLGGEQPQHF.

The chain carries TRBV9 and TRBJ2-7; D might be TRBD1 (6 bases). From germline, CDR1 is SGDLS and CDR2 YYNGEE. The CDR3 is 14 residues long. Trimming took 0 bases from V and 7 from J, leaving 14 bases between them. CDR3 bases: TGTGCCAGCAGCGTAGCTACAGGGATGGGAGAGCAGTACTTC. It encodes CASSVATGMGEQYF.

The chain combines TRBV7-3 with TRBJ2-1; D remains unclear. The V gene's germline CDR1 is SGHTA and CDR2 FQGTGA. The V end lost 4 bases, the J end lost 5 bases, and 6 bases lay between the germline ends. This CDR3 has 12 amino acids. In DNA form, the CDR3 reads TGTGCCAGCAGCTCTGCTGACAATGAGCAGTTCTTC. Its protein is CASSSADNEQFF.

The V gene is TRBV7-9, the J gene TRBJ2-1; 7 positions agree with TRBD2. The CDR3 runs to 14 residues. Germline trimming cut 2 bases from V and 5 bases from J; bases unmatched to any gene: 3. Germline loops: CDR1 SEHNR, CDR2 FQNEAQ (reference sequence). The CDR3 loop is CASSLPSGNNEQFF. CDR3 DNA: TGTGCCAGCAGCTTACCTAGCGGAAACAATGAGCAGTTCTTC.

The V call is TRBV27, the J call TRBJ2-1, with 9 bases lining up with TRBD2. The V gene's germline CDR1 is MNHEY and CDR2 SMNVEV (reference sequence). CDR3 length: 16 amino acids. J lost 0 bases, V lost 5 bases, and 5 bases had no gene match. The CDR3 DNA follows: TGTGCCAGCAGTCCTCATAGCGGGAGCTCCTACAATGAGCAGTTCTTC. It specifies CASSPHSGSSYNEQFF.